This T cell receptor beta chain was identified in a study of shared clonotypes between healthy human individuals. Findings of the study overall: Sharing across four donors was seen in 4.5% to 6.5% of naive CD4 clonotypes.

CDR1 MNHEY and CDR2 SVGAGI come from the germline V gene. The CDR3 loop spans 16 amino acids. Germline trimming cut 4 bases from V and 3 bases from J; bases unmatched to any gene: 4. Comment on this clone: Its cognate antigen is unknown.

Measured with immunoSEQ multiplex PCR; TCRdb has only the in-frame clones, and not every one. The data show fewer than 2.5 million clones, 93% seen once. The rearrangement links TRBV6-5 to TRBJ1-4; 11 bases agree with TRBD1. The sequenced sample was naive CD4+ T cells from PBMCs. Subset here: CD45RA+ positively selected. The TCR originated in a man aged 18 to 30 in good health. Some clones in this sample may be carry-over from other donors' samples. The DNA for the CDR3 is TGTGCCAGCAGTTTTCAGGGACAGGGGGCTAATGAAAAACTGTTTTTT. Protein product: CASSFQGQGANEKLFF.